These 10 T cell receptor beta chains came from one sample sequenced in a study of blood T cell repertoires in COVID-19. The repertoire was sequenced with immunoSEQ multiplex PCR; TCRdb's copy has only in-frame clones and lacks some. The data hold some 150,000 clones, with 85% to 90% observed a single time. The sample comprised peripheral blood. These receptors were collected from a woman aged 60-70 years with acute or convalescent COVID-19.

The CDR3 protein is CASSIGTGNEKLFF. Written as DNA, the CDR3 is TGTGCCAGTAGTATCGGGACAGGGAATGAAAAACTGTTTTTT. The genes are TRBV19 and TRBJ1-4; 9 bases line up with TRBD1. Trimming cost V 3 bases and J 5 bases; bases outside gene matches: 1. This CDR3 comprises 14 residues. Per germline, CDR1 LNHDA and CDR2 SQIVND (reference sequence).

The chain employs TRBV3-1 (or the pseudogene TRBV3-2) and TRBJ2-7; 15 bases are shared with TRBD2. V shed 5 bases, J shed 5 bases, and the junction held 13 bases outside the gene matches. The CDR3 runs 18 residues. CDR1 LGHDT and CDR2 YNNKEL come from the germline V gene (reference sequence). The CDR3 DNA follows: TGTGCCAGCAGCGTCTACGGGACTAGCGGGGGGACCCTCGACGAGCAGTACTTC. This encodes CASSVYGTSGGTLDEQYF.

The V call is TRBV11-3, the J call TRBJ2-7; 7 bases are shared with TRBD2. The germline gives CDR1 SGHNT, CDR2 YENEEA. This CDR3 region has 14 residues. V was pared by 5 bases and J by 3 bases, with 7 bases of the junction left unmatched. In DNA, the CDR3 is TGTGCCAGCAGCCCCGGGGGGTCGGTCTACGAGCAGTACTTC. Residues: CASSPGGSVYEQYF.

This clone was detected only once. This chain connects TRBV19 to TRBJ2-7; 9 bases agree with TRBD1. Germline V lookup: CDR1 LNHDA, CDR2 SQIVND (reference sequence). The CDR3 extends over 16 amino acids. The V and J ends lost 3 bases and 3 bases, in that order; junction bases with no gene match: 9. The DNA of the CDR3 is TGTGCCAGTAGTATGCGTCCGGGACAGGGCCTCTACGAGCAGTACTTC. This translates into CASSMRPGQGLYEQYF. Supplemented by reference TRBV19 and TRBJ2-7, the full variable domain reads DGGITQSPKYLFRKEGQNVTLSCEQNLNHDAMYWYRQDPGQGLRLIYYSQIVNDFQKGDIAEGYSVSREKKESFPLTVTSAQKNPTAFYLCASSMRPGQGLYEQYFGPGTRLTVT.

This clone was detected only a few times. The chain joins TRBV3-1 (or the pseudogene TRBV3-2) to TRBJ1-2; 7 bases are shared with TRBD1. The ends lost 1 base at V and 6 bases at J; junction bases unmatched: 5. The CDR3 spans 14 residues. Germline CDR1 LGHDT, CDR2 YNNKEL (reference sequence). CDR3 nucleotides: TGTGCCAGCAGCCAAGTTTACAGGGGCGATGGCTACACCTTC. This encodes CASSQVYRGDGYTF.

This chain joins TRBV30 and TRBJ2-7; possibly TRBD2 for D (6 bases). The CDR3 runs to 13 residues. CDR1 GTSNPN and CDR2 SVGIG come from the germline V gene (reference sequence). V was trimmed by 6 bases and J by 2 bases, leaving 14 bases between them. Here the CDR3 reads CACYSGTPYEQYF. The CDR3 DNA follows: TGTGCCTGTTACTCCGGGACTCCCTACGAGCAGTACTTC.

The J gene is TRBJ2-7, the V gene TRBV7-9; D might be TRBD2 (6 bases). Trimming cost V 5 bases and J 6 bases, with 14 bases left between them. The CDR3 has 13 amino acids. The V gene's germline CDR1 is SEHNR and CDR2 FQNEAQ (reference sequence). CDR3 loop: CASSAAGWLEQYF. DNA for the CDR3: TGTGCCAGCAGCGCTGCGGGATGGCTCGAGCAGTACTTC.

The chain joins TRBV6-1 to TRBJ2-5; D possibly corresponds to TRBD1 (5 bases). CDR3 size: 13 residues. V gave up 3 bases and J gave up 1 base, with 6 bases separating them. Germline V gives CDR1 MNHNS, CDR2 SASEGT. The CDR3 here is CASSDRGQETQYF. In nucleotides, the CDR3 is TGTGCCAGCAGTGATAGGGGCCAAGAGACCCAGTACTTC.

This clone appeared a few times. The chain is built from TRBV18 and TRBJ2-1, with D maybe TRBD1 (6 bases). The length of the CDR3 is 16 residues. Germline CDR1 KGHSH, CDR2 LQKENI. V lost 4 bases to trimming and J lost 7 bases, with 20 bases between them. CDR3 bases: TGTGCCAGCTCACTTGTCCGGGACATGAACGTAAATGAGCAGTTCTTC. Protein sequence: CASSLVRDMNVNEQFF.

The chain has TRBV9 and TRBJ2-2; tentatively, D is TRBD1 (5 bases). Germline loops: CDR1 SGDLS, CDR2 YYNGEE. The CDR3 loop spans 15 amino acids. V was pared by 7 bases and J by 1 base, with 14 bases between. The DNA for the CDR3 is TGTGCCAGCGGGCAGGGCACCCTGAACACCGGGGAGCTGTTTTTT. Its translation: CASGQGTLNTGELFF.